This entry features one T cell receptor beta chain sequence. The data originate from a study of T-cell memory formation after mild COVID-19. The CDR3 loop spans 14 amino acids. The germline V gene has CDR1 SGHTA and CDR2 FQGTGA. V gave up 2 bases and J gave up 6 bases, with 10 bases separating them. TCRdb analysed the 5' RACE reads with MiXCR anew, one entry per CDR3 protein. The sample includes approximately 400,000 distinct CDR3 sequences, about a sixth of them seen just once. The sequencing sample was made of PBMCs or a T cell subset sorted from them (not recorded which). The clonotype was recovered from a man younger than 30 who had mild COVID-19 (a few samples of this study predate the infection). Cell type and time point are not known. The chain links TRBV7-3 to TRBJ2-2; D is possibly TRBD1 (5 bases). The CDR3 region is CASSLGRVAGELFF. As DNA, the CDR3 is TGTGCCAGCAGCTTAGGCAGGGTTGCCGGGGAGCTGTTTTTT.